The 4 T cell receptor beta chains in this list originate from one sample, sequenced in a study of T-cell reconstitution after alpha-beta-depleted transplantation in children. Unique molecular identifiers were incorporated into the prepared TCRbeta library. TCRdb recomputed calls from the PCR reads with MiXCR, one row per CDR3 protein. This table holds 200,000 to 250,000 distinct CDR3 sequences, around 11% found once. This sample comprised PBMCs from the stem cell graft donor, obtained from the stem cell graft. All receptors come from a human donor who donated a stem cell graft to a child with acute lymphoblastic leukemia.

Remarks on this clonotype: A much larger clone differs by one base, so this may be a read error. The chain joins TRBV4-2 to TRBJ1-6; 8 nucleotides agree with TRBD1. The junction had 10 bases not matched to a gene; V was cut back by 0 bases and J by 12 bases. The CDR3 covers 16 residues. Per germline, CDR1 LGHNA and CDR2 YNFKEQ. The CDR3 loop is CASSQEVRGPNRPLHF. In DNA form, the CDR3 reads TGTGCCAGCAGCCAAGAGGTCAGGGGGCCAAATCGACCCCTCCACTTT.

This clonotype was counted ten times or more. The V call is TRBV28, the J call TRBJ2-7; D not certain. Germline CDR1 MDHEN, CDR2 SYDVKM. The CDR3 has 14 residues. V was cut by 5 bases and J by 2 bases, with 13 bases left in between. The CDR3 DNA reads TGTGCCAGCAGTGAGGAGACAATCACCTACGAGCAGTACTTC. Translated: CASSEETITYEQYF.

The chain couples TRBV24-1 to TRBJ1-5; the D gene is possibly TRBD1 (6 bases). The CDR3 runs 14 residues. Germline loops: CDR1 KGHDR, CDR2 SFDVKD. V was trimmed by 9 bases and J by 1 base, leaving 12 bases between them. This chain's CDR3 is CATSGHRSNQPQHF. CDR3 in DNA: TGTGCCACCTCGGGACACAGGAGCAATCAGCCCCAGCATTTT.

This clonotype was detected ten times or more. The rearrangement uses TRBV27 and TRBJ1-6; D is uncertain. V was cut by 0 bases and J by 6 bases, with 6 bases left in between. The CDR3 is 14 residues long. Germline CDR1 reads MNHEY; CDR2 reads SMNVEV (reference sequence). The CDR3 bases are TGTGCCAGCAGTTTATCGGCTCCTAATTCACCCCTCCACTTT. Amino acid sequence: CASSLSAPNSPLHF.